This is a list of T cell receptor beta chains from one sample in a study of blood T cell repertoires in COVID-19. Data came from immunoSEQ multiplex PCR; TCRdb stores just in-frame clones and leaves some out. The repertoire holds a few hundred thousand clones, with around 83% as singletons. Material: peripheral blood. These receptors came from a woman aged 45-60 years with acute or convalescent COVID-19. Each CDR3 is given with its conserved first and last residue. Each record gives: V gene, clone size, J gene, D gene, CDR3 DNA, CDR3 protein. A D gene is named only where the DNA matches it firmly. Not all rows give a size; the values are once, few, many and, for expanded clones, a class.

V: TRBV11-1; size: few; J: TRBJ1-2; D: TRBD1; DNA: TGTGCCAGCAGCACAGGGACAGTTAACTATGGCTACACCTTC; CDR3: CASSTGTVNYGYTF
V: TRBV19; size: NA; J: TRBJ1-6; D: NA; DNA: TGTGCCAGTAGTATACCCACGGGACTTGTCTATAATTCACCCCTCCACTTT; CDR3: CASSIPTGLVYNSPLHF
V: TRBV7-9; size: NA; J: TRBJ1-1; D: NA; DNA: TGTGCCAGCAGCTTGGGACAAATGAACACTGAAGCTTTCTTT; CDR3: CASSLGQMNTEAFF
V: TRBV3-1/TRBV3-2; size: NA; J: TRBJ1-1; D: NA; DNA: TGTGCCAGCAGCGATCCGGGGACTGAAGCTTTCTTT; CDR3: CASSDPGTEAFF
V: TRBV9; size: NA; J: TRBJ2-2; D: NA; DNA: TGTGCCAGCAGCGTAGGCGGGACCACCGGGGAGCTGTTTTTT; CDR3: CASSVGGTTGELFF
V: TRBV15; size: NA; J: TRBJ1-6; D: NA; DNA: TGTGCCACCAGCAGAGATCTCAATTCACCCCTCCACTTT; CDR3: CATSRDLNSPLHF
V: TRBV24-1; size: NA; J: TRBJ2-3; D: NA; DNA: TGTGCCACCAGTTCAGAGGGAACAGATACGCAGTATTTT; CDR3: CATSSEGTDTQYF
V: TRBV2; size: NA; J: TRBJ1-5; D: NA; DNA: TGTGCCAGCAGTGGGGGCCAGTATAGCAATCAGCCCCAGCATTTT; CDR3: CASSGGQYSNQPQHF
V: TRBV11-2; size: NA; J: TRBJ2-7; D: NA; DNA: TGTGCCAGCAGCTCCCCCTCGTACGAGCAGTACTTC; CDR3: CASSSPSYEQYF
V: TRBV29-1; size: NA; J: TRBJ2-7; D: TRBD1; DNA: TGCAGCGCCGCCGGGACAGGAAACTACGAGCAGTACTTC; CDR3: CSAAGTGNYEQYF
V: TRBV5-1; size: NA; J: TRBJ1-3; D: TRBD1; DNA: TGCGCCAGCAGCTTAGGACAGGGTGGTAACTCTGGAAACACCATATATTTT; CDR3: CASSLGQGGNSGNTIYF
V: TRBV6-1; size: once; J: TRBJ2-1; D: TRBD2; DNA: TGTGCCAGCAGTGAAGCGGCCCTAGCGGCCAGCTCCTACAATGAGCAGTTCTTC; CDR3: CASSEAALAASSYNEQFF
V: TRBV9; size: NA; J: TRBJ1-2; D: NA; DNA: TGTGCCAGCAGCCGAGATGAGTATGGCTACACCTTC; CDR3: CASSRDEYGYTF
V: TRBV19; size: NA; J: TRBJ1-3; D: NA; DNA: TGTGCCAGCGGGCGGGCAGGAGGAAACACCATATATTTT; CDR3: CASGRAGGNTIYF
V: TRBV19; size: NA; J: TRBJ2-7; D: NA; DNA: TGTGCCAGTAGCAGAGGACAAACTTGGTACTTC; CDR3: CASSRGQTWYF
V: TRBV2; size: NA; J: TRBJ1-1; D: NA; DNA: TGTGCCAGCAGTGACAGGATGCGTCTCGAAAGGGCTTTCTTT; CDR3: CASSDRMRLERAFF
V: TRBV7-9; size: NA; J: TRBJ1-2; D: TRBD1; DNA: TGTGCCAGCAGCCATACAGGGGGAACTGGCTACACCTTC; CDR3: CASSHTGGTGYTF
V: TRBV18; size: NA; J: TRBJ1-3; D: NA; DNA: TGTGCCAGCTCGGGAGACACCATATATTTT; CDR3: CASSGDTIYF
V: TRBV6-6; size: NA; J: TRBJ2-5; D: NA; DNA: TGTGCCAGCAGAACCGCAACAGGGGAGGCCCAAGAGACCCAGTACTTC; CDR3: CASRTATGEAQETQYF
V: TRBV19; size: NA; J: TRBJ1-1; D: NA; DNA: TGTGCCAGTAGTATTGTAGACAGAGAAGCTTTCTTT; CDR3: CASSIVDREAFF
V: TRBV5-5; size: NA; J: TRBJ1-1; D: NA; DNA: TGTGCCAGCAGCCCGGAAGAGAGCTGGGGCTCTGAAGCTTTCTTT; CDR3: CASSPEESWGSEAFF
V: TRBV27; size: NA; J: TRBJ2-1; D: NA; DNA: TGTGCCAGCACCCGGAGGGGGCTGGGCGCGAATGAGCAGTTCTTC; CDR3: CASTRRGLGANEQFF
V: TRBV6-5; size: NA; J: TRBJ2-3; D: NA; DNA: TGTGCCAGCAAAGAGGTTTTAGGCACAGATACGCAGTATTTT; CDR3: CASKEVLGTDTQYF
V: TRBV5-6; size: NA; J: TRBJ1-2; D: NA; DNA: TGTGCCAGCAGCTTGCGTTGGCGGGGGGCGGCGGGCTACACCTTC; CDR3: CASSLRWRGAAGYTF
V: TRBV7-9; size: NA; J: TRBJ2-2; D: TRBD2; DNA: TGTGCCAACTCAGCGGGAGGTTCAACCGGGGAGCTGTTTTTT; CDR3: CANSAGGSTGELFF
V: TRBV10-3; size: NA; J: TRBJ2-3; D: NA; DNA: TGTGCCATCAGTGAGTCGCTAGCTAGCACAGATACGCAGTATTTT; CDR3: CAISESLASTDTQYF
V: TRBV15; size: NA; J: TRBJ2-1; D: NA; DNA: TGTGCCACCAGCAGAGTTGTAGCTAACAATGAGCAGTTCTTC; CDR3: CATSRVVANNEQFF
V: TRBV5-1; size: few; J: TRBJ1-4; D: NA; DNA: TGCGCCAGCACTCTTCAGGGAATTAATGAAAAACTGTTTTTT; CDR3: CASTLQGINEKLFF
V: TRBV7-9; size: NA; J: TRBJ1-6; D: NA; DNA: TGTGCCAGCAGCGCCCGGGACATTTCACCCCTCCACTTT; CDR3: CASSARDISPLHF
V: TRBV3-1/TRBV3-2; size: NA; J: TRBJ1-2; D: TRBD1; DNA: TGTGCCAGCAGCCAGGACGGAACAGGGGAAAACTATGGCTACACCTTC; CDR3: CASSQDGTGENYGYTF
V: TRBV11-3; size: NA; J: TRBJ2-1; D: NA; DNA: TGTGCCAGCAGCTTGTATGATGAGGGTGAGCAGTTCTTC; CDR3: CASSLYDEGEQFF
V: TRBV24-1; size: NA; J: TRBJ1-1; D: TRBD1; DNA: TGTGCCACCAGTGATTCCGGGACAGGGGGTGCTGAAGCTTTCTTT; CDR3: CATSDSGTGGAEAFF
V: TRBV2; size: NA; J: TRBJ2-2; D: NA; DNA: TGTGCCAGCAGTGAACAGGGTGTCACCGGGGAGCTGTTTTTT; CDR3: CASSEQGVTGELFF
V: TRBV12-3/TRBV12-4; size: NA; J: TRBJ1-1; D: NA; DNA: TGTGCCAGCACCGCGGGAGATGGGACTGAAGCTTTCTTT; CDR3: CASTAGDGTEAFF
V: TRBV5-6; size: NA; J: TRBJ1-2; D: NA; DNA: TGTGCCAGCAGCTTGGCTGGTGGGGACTCGAGAGTCACCTTC; CDR3: CASSLAGGDSRVTF
V: TRBV20-1; size: NA; J: TRBJ2-6; D: TRBD1; DNA: TGCAGTGCTAGTCGGACAGGGACCAACGTCCTGACTTTC; CDR3: CSASRTGTNVLTF